The rows below give T cell receptor beta chains drawn from one sample of a study of cytomegalovirus exposure and HLA in healthy donors. Measured with immunoSEQ multiplex PCR; TCRdb has only the in-frame clones, and not every one. The data contain some 150,000 clones, over 70% of them singletons. Sequencing was done on a sample of PBMCs. These receptors originate from a woman between 18 and 30 years old in good health and CMV-seronegative. The conserved cysteine and the conserved F or W are not part of the CDR3 here. Rows may omit the clone size; those that give it use once, few, many or a size class.

CDR3aa	v_gene	abundance	j_gene
ASTPSGTGGVGQY	TRBV6-6	once	TRBJ2-7
ASTRDRGGGYT	TRBV6-5	-	TRBJ1-2
ASSQGNREQPQH	TRBV14	-	TRBJ1-5
ASSLRGGEGTNEKLF	TRBV7-9	-	TRBJ1-4
ASRLQLNEKLF	TRBV5-5	-	TRBJ1-4
ASSTRDRVEGANVLT	TRBV5-1	-	TRBJ2-6
AWSSYGRDQPQH	TRBV30	-	TRBJ1-5
ASSSPPPSLSGGLGEQF	TRBV27	-	TRBJ2-1
ASSESGPGQPQH	TRBV2	-	TRBJ1-5
ASSSLGRAYGYT	TRBV6-1	-	TRBJ1-2
ASRKNLAGGTYEQY	TRBV27	-	TRBJ2-7
ASSRGATGNTIY	TRBV5-1	-	TRBJ1-3
ASSPRTSGGIGYEQY	TRBV5-4	-	TRBJ2-7
ASKEGFLNTIY	TRBV2	-	TRBJ1-3
ASSLKGGGLPSSTDTQY	TRBV27	few	TRBJ2-3
ASSLGGQYNEQF	TRBV7-8	-	TRBJ2-1
ASSIDRRGVAKNIQY	TRBV19	-	TRBJ2-4
ASRAIAGLAYEQY	TRBV19	few	TRBJ2-7
ASSVTPGDYEQY	TRBV6-6	-	TRBJ2-7
ASSRGTYEQY	TRBV28	-	-
ASSRPDRADTEAF	TRBV7-9	once	TRBJ1-1
SVVDGGAYSEAF	TRBV29-1	few	TRBJ1-1
ASSSPGQTYNEQF	TRBV27	-	TRBJ2-1